Reported below is one TCR beta chain. There is no known antigen for this receptor. No qualities accompany the bases; no much larger clone lies one base away. Additional DNA sequences in this sample encode the identical CDR3. These data originate in a study of OX40 agonist ivuxolimab in advanced cancers. For context, the study as a whole: Ivuxolimab was an agonistic, fully human IgG2 monoclonal antibody directed against OX40 (CD134), a costimulatory receptor. Intravenous ivuxolimab was administered to patients every 2 weeks at six dose levels: 0.01, 0.1, 0.3, 1.5, 3 and 10 mg/kg. Of the approximately 53 patients in dose escalation, some 20 had hepatocellular carcinoma, about 15 had melanoma, 9 had renal cell carcinoma and 9 had head and neck cancer. A male proportion of around 83% and a mean age of 60 years, ranging from about 20 to 80, were recorded for the dose-escalation cohort. Prior anti-PD-1, anti-PD-L1 or anti-CTLA-4 therapy was permitted, and checkpoint inhibitors had been received by about 37% of dose-escalation patients. Three dose-escalation patients achieved partial responses, one with hepatocellular carcinoma and two with cutaneous melanoma. The point of sequencing TCRbeta in the periphery was to test whether ivuxolimab changed TCR sequence diversity and drove clonal T-cell expansion. The paper describes the monotherapy dose-escalation part (N ≈ 50 patients) of the phase I trial of ivuxolimab. What the research found in general, with its limitations: Low levels of normalized T-cell clonal expansion were also shown by some nonresponding patients. At doses of 0.1 to 3.0 mg/kg, clonal expansion of both CD4+ and CD8+ T cells in blood was seen between baseline and week 6. In the 0.1-3.0 mg/kg groups, partial responders had among the lowest normalized peripheral clonal expansion, particularly in CD8+ T cells. After ivuxolimab, more expanded clones were found on average in CD8+ T cells than in CD4+ T cells. The antigen specificity of the peripheral T cells that underwent clonal expansion was not determined.

To sequence the TCRbeta CDR3 region, genomic DNA was isolated from the sorted cells. The immunoSEQ Assay was used to sequence the TCRbeta CDR3 regions. The immuneACCESS repertoire file appears here via TCRdb, limited to in-frame rearrangements. These files lack a portion of the clones; in checked studies, under half of the deficit traces to unresolved V genes, and the cause of the others is not known. This sample comprises about 59,000 clones, 75% to 90% of them detected only once. The ten largest clones add up to roughly 1.9% of the sample. Patients with autoimmune disease history or receiving systemic immunosuppression were excluded from the trial. In every dose cohort, peripheral blood was drawn for TCR sequencing at baseline, cycle 4 day 1, and cycle 7 day 1. Samples were obtained from an open-label, multicenter, first-in-human phase I dose-escalation trial of ivuxolimab. Adults with locally advanced or metastatic melanoma, renal cell, hepatocellular, or head and neck squamous cell carcinoma were enrolled in the trial. Before TCR sequencing, CD4+ T cells and CD8+ T cells were sorted from peripheral blood as separate populations.

Its CDR3 holds 11 amino acids, cysteine through phenylalanine. Kept here is only the CDR3 DNA, which spans 33 bases and is read in frame from base 1. The germline V gene gives CDR1 as KGHSH and CDR2 as LQKENI. V loses 3 bases of germline sequence and J loses 5 bases, and the interval between the two ends is 4 bases. This material consisted of CD4+ or CD8+ T cells sorted from blood, taken in a trial of the OX40 agonist ivuxolimab. This TCR was sampled from an adult with an advanced solid tumor such as melanoma, head and neck, liver or kidney cancer. The rearranged segments are TRBV18 and TRBJ2-5; the D gene cannot be resolved reliably. The CDR3 sequence is CASSPGETQYF. DNA sequence: TGTGCCAGCTCACCCGGGGAGACCCAGTACTTC. Here the CDR3 is joined to the reference TRBV18 and TRBJ2-5 genes, and the full variable domain is: NAGVMQNPRHLVRRRGQEARLRCSPMKGHSHVYWYRQLPEEGLKFMVYLQKENIIDESGMPKERFSAEFPKEGPSILRIQQVVRGDSAAYFCASSPGETQYFGPGTRLLVL.